This T cell receptor (beta chain) is drawn from a study of blood T cell repertoires in COVID-19. Study details: PBMCs, B-cell-depleted T cells, or T cells provided the cDNA or gDNA that made up the material.

V was clipped by 5 bases and J by 0 bases; unmatched bases: 12. The CDR3 length is 20 residues. Germline V gene sequence: CDR1 MGHRA, CDR2 YSYEKL. How the authors handled the data: Amplification of reference gene primers was used by the study to estimate nucleated cell counts. Sequencing used immunoSEQ multiplex PCR; TCRdb keeps in-frame clones, though not all of them. Clone size and V and J calls were adopted from that table, with D and trimming inferred from the DNA. This table has some 110,000 clones, 86% appearing once. The source of this sequence is an older man who had recovered from COVID-19. The sequenced material came from peripheral blood. This chain joins TRBV4-1 and TRBJ2-6; 11 nucleotides align to TRBD2. The CDR3 bases are TGCGCCAGCAGCATAAGGGGGGGGACTAGCGGCTCCTCTGGGGCCAACGTCCTGACTTTC. Translation gives CASSIRGGTSGSSGANVLTF.